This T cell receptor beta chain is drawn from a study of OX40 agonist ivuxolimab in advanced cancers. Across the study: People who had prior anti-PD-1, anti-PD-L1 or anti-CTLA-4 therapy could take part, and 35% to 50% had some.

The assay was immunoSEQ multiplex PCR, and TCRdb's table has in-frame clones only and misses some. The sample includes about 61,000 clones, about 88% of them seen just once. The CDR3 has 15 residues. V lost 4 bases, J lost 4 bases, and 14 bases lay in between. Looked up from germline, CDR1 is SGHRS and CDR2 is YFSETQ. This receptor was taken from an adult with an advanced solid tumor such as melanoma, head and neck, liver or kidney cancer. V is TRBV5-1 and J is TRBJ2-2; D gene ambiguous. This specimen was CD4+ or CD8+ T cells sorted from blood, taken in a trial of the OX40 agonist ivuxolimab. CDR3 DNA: TGCGCCAGCAGCCAGAGGTGGGGTAGCACCGGGGAGCTGTTTTTT. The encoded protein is CASSQRWGSTGELFF.